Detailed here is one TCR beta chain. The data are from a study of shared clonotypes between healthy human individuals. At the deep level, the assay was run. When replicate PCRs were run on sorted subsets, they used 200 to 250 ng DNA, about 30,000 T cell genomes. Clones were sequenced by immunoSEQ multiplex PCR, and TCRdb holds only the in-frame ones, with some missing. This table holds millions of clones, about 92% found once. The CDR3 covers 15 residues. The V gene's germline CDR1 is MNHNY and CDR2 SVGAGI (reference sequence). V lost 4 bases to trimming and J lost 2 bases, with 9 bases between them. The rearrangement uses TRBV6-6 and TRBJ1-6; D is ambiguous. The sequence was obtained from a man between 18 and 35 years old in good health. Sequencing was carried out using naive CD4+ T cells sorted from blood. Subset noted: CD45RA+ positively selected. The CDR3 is CASSLGKTYNSPLHF. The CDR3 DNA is TGTGCCAGCAGTTTGGGGAAAACCTATAATTCACCCCTCCACTTT.